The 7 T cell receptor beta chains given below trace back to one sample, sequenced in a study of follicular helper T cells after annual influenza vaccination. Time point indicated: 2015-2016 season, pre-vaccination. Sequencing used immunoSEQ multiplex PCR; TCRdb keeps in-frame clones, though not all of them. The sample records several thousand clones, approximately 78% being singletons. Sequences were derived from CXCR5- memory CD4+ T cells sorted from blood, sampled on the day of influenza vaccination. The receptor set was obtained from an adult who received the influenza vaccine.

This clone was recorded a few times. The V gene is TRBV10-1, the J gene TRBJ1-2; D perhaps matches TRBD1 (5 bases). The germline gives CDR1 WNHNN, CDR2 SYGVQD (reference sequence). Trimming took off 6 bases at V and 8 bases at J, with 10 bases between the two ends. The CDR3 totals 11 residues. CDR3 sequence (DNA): TGCGCCAGCAGGGACATAGAAGGCTACACCTTC. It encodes CASRDIEGYTF.

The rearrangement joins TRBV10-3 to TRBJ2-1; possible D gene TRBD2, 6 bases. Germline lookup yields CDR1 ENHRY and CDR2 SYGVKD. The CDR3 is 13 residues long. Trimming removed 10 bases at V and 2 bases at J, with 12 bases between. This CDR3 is CATGGTAYNEQFF. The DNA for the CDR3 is TGTGCCACAGGAGGGACGGCCTACAATGAGCAGTTCTTC.

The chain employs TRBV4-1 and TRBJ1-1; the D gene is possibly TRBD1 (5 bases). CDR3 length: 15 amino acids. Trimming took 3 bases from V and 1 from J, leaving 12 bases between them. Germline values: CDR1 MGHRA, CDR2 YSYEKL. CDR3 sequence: CASSHFTGRNTEAFF. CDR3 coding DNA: TGCGCCAGCAGCCACTTCACAGGTAGGAACACTGAAGCTTTCTTT.

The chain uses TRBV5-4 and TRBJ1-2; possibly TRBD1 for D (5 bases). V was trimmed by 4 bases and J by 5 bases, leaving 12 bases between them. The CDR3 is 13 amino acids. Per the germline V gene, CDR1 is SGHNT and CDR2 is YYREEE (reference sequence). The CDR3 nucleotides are TGTGCCAGCAGCGCACCAGGGAGGTATGGCTACACCTTC. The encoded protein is CASSAPGRYGYTF. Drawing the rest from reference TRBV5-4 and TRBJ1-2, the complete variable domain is ETGVTQSPTHLIKTRGQQVTLRCSSQSGHNTVSWYQQALGQGPQFIFQYYREEENGRGNFPPRFSGLQFPNYSSELNVNALELDDSALYLCASSAPGRYGYTFGSGTRLTVV.

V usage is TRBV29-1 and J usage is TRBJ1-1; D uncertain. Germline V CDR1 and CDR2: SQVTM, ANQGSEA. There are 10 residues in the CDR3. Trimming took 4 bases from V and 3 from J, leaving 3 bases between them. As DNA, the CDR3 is TGCAGCGTTGGGGACACTGAAGCTTTCTTT. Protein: CSVGDTEAFF.

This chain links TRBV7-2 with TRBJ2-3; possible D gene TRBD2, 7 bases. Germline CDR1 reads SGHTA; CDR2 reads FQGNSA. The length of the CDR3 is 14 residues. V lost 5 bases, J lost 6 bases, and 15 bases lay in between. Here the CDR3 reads CASSLAGDMDTQYF. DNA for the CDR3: TGTGCCAGCAGCCTCGCGGGGGACATGGATACGCAGTATTTT.

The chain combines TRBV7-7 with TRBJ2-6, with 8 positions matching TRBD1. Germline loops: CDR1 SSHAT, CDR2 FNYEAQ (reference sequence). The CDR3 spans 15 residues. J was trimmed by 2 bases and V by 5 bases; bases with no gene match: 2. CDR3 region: CASSATGAGANVLTF. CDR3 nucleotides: TGTGCCAGCAGCGCGACAGGGGCTGGGGCCAACGTCCTGACTTTC.